This T cell receptor (beta chain) was retrieved from a study of blood T cell repertoires in COVID-19. In the study overall: Some COVID-19 samples were acute and others convalescent; all came from the United States, Italy and Spain. The analysed material was cDNA or gDNA that came from T cells, B-cell-depleted T cells, or PBMCs.

Germline loops: CDR1 LNHDA, CDR2 SQIVND (reference sequence). V lost 1 base and J lost 0, with 8 bases in between. The CDR3 runs to 15 residues. As handled by the study authors: It was from reference gene primer amplification that nucleated cell counts were estimated. Assay used: immunoSEQ multiplex PCR; TCRdb lists only in-frame clones, some missing. V and J calls and clone size are copied from that table; D and trimming were computed from the DNA. This sample carries around 200,000 clones, approximately 79% of them seen once, and the ten largest clones take about 15%. This clone is a singleton in its sample.

This chain joins TRBV19 and TRBJ2-3, with D possibly TRBD2 on 5 matching bases. The TCR comes from a man in his thirties or forties with active or convalescent COVID-19. Sequencing was carried out using peripheral blood. The CDR3 loop reads CASSIVQRSTDTQYF. DNA for the CDR3: TGTGCCAGTAGTATAGTCCAGCGGAGCACAGATACGCAGTATTTT.